This T cell receptor beta chain emerged from a study of T cell responses to AZD1222 COVID-19 vaccine (dated by TCRdb to the early 2020s). Broadly, across the study: TCR sequencing was performed for about 240 trial participants, of whom about 200 were given two doses of AZD1222 and some 26 were given two doses of MenACWY control vaccine. Trial participants were enrolled by age into subgroups of 18-55, 56-69 and 70-plus years, and around 140, 26 and 57 TCR-sequenced participants, respectively, were included in these subgroups.

The time point tag for this specimen amounts to: about 28 days (+/-7) after the second vaccine dose. AZD1222 recipients with second doses at about 4 weeks or about 12 weeks were pooled, because spike-specific TCR depth and breadth did not differ between schedules. Vaccinee samples came from UK trials COV001 and COV002, including a single-blind randomized controlled phase 2/3 trial of AZD1222 (ChAdOx1 nCoV-19) in healthy adults. For TCRbeta chain sequencing, PBMC samples from trial participants were taken at day 0 and at day 28 after the second dose. Turning to this clone: Which antigen it targets is not known. No base-level quality is on record; no much larger clone is a single base apart.

The full study reports these points: Participants were mostly white British and included more females than males, and it was suggested by the authors that clonal diversity may have been underestimated. After two AZD1222 doses, both the breadth and the depth of spike-specific TCRs were significantly higher than at day 0 and than in MenACWY recipients. Vaccine-associated CD4 TCRs spanned the whole spike protein, with dominant responses in regions 160-218 and 743-854. Because no day 14 peak-response samples were available, repertoires were characterized only after the peak T cell response. Nearly half of unique spike-specific TCRs reportedly recognized epitopes outside regions mutated in the B.1.351 and B.1.1.7 variants. Conclusions about previously exposed vaccinees are limited, since just 6 or 7 AZD1222 recipients were seropositive for SARS-CoV-2 at baseline. In the small 56-69-year group, the increase in depth fell short of significance, most likely because of low power.

The CDR3 regions of human TCRbeta chains were subjected to immunosequencing. Regarding the original processing steps: Repertoire TCRs were matched against a reference library of SARS-CoV-2-specific TCRs generated with the MIRA antigen-specificity platform. Breadth was defined as the fraction of unique TCRs that were SARS-CoV-2-associated, and depth was defined as the fraction of total T cells that were SARS-CoV-2-associated. Using the MIRA data, each spike-specific TCR was assigned both to the spike region to which the TCR was reactive and to a CD4 or CD8 class. Log10-transformed breadth and depth values were compared by one-way ANOVA with Sidak's multiple comparisons tests. Here the immuneACCESS table is served through TCRdb, limited to in-frame sequences with V and J called. Missing clones are a known gap in these copies; in checked studies unresolved V genes cover under half, and the rest lacks a known reason. From that table come the V and J calls and clone size; the DNA was used to work out D and trimming. This sample gives about 180,000 clones in total; roughly 94% of them show up just once. The ten biggest clones cover roughly 1.5% of the sample.

The sequence derives from an adult who received the AZD1222 COVID-19 vaccine. Sequencing used peripheral blood, obtained 28 days after the second AZD1222 dose.

This receptor has the CDR3 CASSDDLYEQYF. The nucleotide sequence is given as TGTGCCAGCAGTGATGATCTCTACGAGCAGTACTTC. Here the chain combines TRBV6-1 and TRBJ2-7; the D gene lacks a confident call. The germline V gene specifies MNHNS as CDR1 and SASEGT as CDR2. The CDR3 starts with the cysteine, ends with the phenylalanine, and has 12 residues. The kept DNA is CDR3 alone, 36 bases in frame from the first base. The junction shows trimming of 3 bases on V and 3 bases on J, plus 6 bases between the germline ends.